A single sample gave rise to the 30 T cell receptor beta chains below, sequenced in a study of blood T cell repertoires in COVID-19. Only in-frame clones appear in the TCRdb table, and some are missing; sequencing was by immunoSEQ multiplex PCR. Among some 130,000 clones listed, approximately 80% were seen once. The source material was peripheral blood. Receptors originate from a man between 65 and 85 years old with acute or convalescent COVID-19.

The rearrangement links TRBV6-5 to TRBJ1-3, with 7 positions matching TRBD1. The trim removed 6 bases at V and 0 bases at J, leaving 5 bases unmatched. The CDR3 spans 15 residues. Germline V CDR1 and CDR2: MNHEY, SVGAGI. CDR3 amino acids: CASRAGGDSGNTIYF. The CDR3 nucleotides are TGTGCCAGCAGGGCAGGGGGAGACTCTGGAAACACCATATATTTT.

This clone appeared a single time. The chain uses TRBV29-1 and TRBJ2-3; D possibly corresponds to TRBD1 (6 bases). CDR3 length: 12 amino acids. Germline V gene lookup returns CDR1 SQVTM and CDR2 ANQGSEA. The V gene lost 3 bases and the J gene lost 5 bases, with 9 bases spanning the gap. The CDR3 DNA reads TGCAGCGTTGACTGGGGGCAAGATACGCAGTATTTT. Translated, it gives CSVDWGQDTQYF.

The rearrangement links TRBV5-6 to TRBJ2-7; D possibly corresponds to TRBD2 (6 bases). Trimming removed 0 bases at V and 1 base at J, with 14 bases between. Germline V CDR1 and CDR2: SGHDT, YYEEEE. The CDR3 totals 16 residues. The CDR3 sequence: CASSLGSGVKSYEQYF. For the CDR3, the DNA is TGTGCCAGCAGCTTGGGGTCGGGGGTCAAGTCCTACGAGCAGTACTTC.

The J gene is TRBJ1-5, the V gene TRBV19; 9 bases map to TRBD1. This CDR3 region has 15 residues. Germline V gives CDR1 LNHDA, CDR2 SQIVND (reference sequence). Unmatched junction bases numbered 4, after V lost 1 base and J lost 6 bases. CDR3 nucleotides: TGTGCCAGTAGTATAGTCAGGGGACAGGGTCAGCCCCAGCATTTT. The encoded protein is CASSIVRGQGQPQHF.

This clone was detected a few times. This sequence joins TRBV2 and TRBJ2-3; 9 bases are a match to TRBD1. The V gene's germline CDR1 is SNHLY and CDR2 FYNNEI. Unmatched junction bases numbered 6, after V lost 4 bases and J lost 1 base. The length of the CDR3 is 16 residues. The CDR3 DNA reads TGTGCCAGCAGTGGGCGGACAGGGGCGGGCACAGATACGCAGTATTTT. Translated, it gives CASSGRTGAGTDTQYF.

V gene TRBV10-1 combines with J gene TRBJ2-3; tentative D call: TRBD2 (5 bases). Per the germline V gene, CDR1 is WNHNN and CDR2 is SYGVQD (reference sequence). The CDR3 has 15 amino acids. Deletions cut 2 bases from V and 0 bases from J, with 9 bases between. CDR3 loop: CASSEPGISTDTQYF. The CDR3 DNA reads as TGCGCCAGCAGTGAGCCGGGGATCAGCACAGATACGCAGTATTTT.

For the CDR3, the DNA is TGTGCCAGCAGTCCTAAACCGGCGGGGGGCGCGGGTAACTATGGCTACACCTTC. It translates to CASSPKPAGGAGNYGYTF. The gene calls are TRBV27 and TRBJ1-2; D perhaps matches TRBD1 (6 bases). Germline CDR1 and CDR2: MNHEY and SMNVEV (reference sequence). Trimming removed 5 bases from V and 1 base from J, with 23 bases in between. The CDR3 length is 18 residues.

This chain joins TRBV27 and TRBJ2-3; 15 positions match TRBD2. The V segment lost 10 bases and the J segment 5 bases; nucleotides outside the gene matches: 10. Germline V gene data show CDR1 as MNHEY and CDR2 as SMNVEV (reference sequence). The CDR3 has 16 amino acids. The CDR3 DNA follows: TGTGCCACCCAATTCGGACTAGCGGGGGGGCAAGATACGCAGTATTTT. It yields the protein CATQFGLAGGQDTQYF.

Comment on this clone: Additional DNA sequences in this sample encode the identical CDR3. CDR3 region: CASSPTDSNQPQHF. The CDR3 DNA is TGTGCCAGCTCACCGACAGATAGCAATCAGCCCCAGCATTTT. The chain links TRBV18 to TRBJ1-5, with D maybe TRBD1 (5 bases). The germline CDR1 and CDR2 sequences are KGHSH and LQKENI. Deletions cut 3 bases from V and 0 bases from J, with 6 bases between. CDR3 length: 14 residues.

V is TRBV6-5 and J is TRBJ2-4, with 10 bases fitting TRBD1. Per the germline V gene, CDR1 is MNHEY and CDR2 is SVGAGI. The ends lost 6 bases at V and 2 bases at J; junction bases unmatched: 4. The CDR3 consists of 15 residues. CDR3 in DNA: TGTGCCAGCAGAGACAGGGGGCGAACCAAAAACATTCAGTACTTC. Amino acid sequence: CASRDRGRTKNIQYF.

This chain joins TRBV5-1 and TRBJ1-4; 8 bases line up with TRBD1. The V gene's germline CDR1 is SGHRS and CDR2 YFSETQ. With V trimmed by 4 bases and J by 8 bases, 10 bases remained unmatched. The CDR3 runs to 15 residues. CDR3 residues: CASSVRQGRGEKLFF. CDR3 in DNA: TGCGCCAGCAGCGTACGACAGGGGAGGGGCGAAAAACTGTTTTTT.

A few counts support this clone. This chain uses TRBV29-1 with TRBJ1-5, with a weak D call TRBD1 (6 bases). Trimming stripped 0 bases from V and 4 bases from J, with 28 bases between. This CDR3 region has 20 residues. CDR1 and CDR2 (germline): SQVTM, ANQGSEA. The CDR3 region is CSVEDADYRPTGQGNQPQHF. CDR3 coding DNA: TGCAGCGTTGAAGATGCCGACTACCGTCCGACAGGTCAGGGAAATCAGCCCCAGCATTTT.

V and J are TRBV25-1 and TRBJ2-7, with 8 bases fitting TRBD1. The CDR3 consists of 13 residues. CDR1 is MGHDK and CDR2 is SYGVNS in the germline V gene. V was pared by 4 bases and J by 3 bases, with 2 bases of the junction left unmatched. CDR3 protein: CASSGDRIYEQYF. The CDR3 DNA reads TGTGCCAGCAGTGGGGACAGGATCTACGAGCAGTACTTC.

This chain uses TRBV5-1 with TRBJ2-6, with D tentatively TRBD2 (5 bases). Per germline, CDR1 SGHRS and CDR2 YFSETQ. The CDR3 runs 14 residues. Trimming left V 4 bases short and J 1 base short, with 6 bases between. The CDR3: CASSEGSGANVLTF. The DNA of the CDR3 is TGCGCCAGCAGCGAGGGTTCTGGGGCCAACGTCCTGACTTTC.

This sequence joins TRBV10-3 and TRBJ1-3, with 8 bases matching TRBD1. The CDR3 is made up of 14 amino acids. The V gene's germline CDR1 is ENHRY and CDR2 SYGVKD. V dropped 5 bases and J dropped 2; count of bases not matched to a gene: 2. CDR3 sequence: CAISPTGAGNTIYF. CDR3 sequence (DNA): TGTGCCATCAGTCCGACAGGGGCTGGAAACACCATATATTTT.

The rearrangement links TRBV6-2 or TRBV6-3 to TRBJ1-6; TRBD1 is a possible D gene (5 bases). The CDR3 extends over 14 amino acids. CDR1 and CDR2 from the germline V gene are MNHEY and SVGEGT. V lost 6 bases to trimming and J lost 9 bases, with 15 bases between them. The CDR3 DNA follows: TGTGCCAGCAGCACAGGATTACAGGTTTCACCCCTCCACTTT. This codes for CASSTGLQVSPLHF.

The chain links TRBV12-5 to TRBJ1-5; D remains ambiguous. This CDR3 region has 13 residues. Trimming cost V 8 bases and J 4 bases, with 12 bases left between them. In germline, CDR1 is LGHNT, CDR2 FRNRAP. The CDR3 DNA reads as TGTGCTAGTAGTCCTGGGCAGAATCAGCCCCAGCATTTT. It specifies CASSPGQNQPQHF.

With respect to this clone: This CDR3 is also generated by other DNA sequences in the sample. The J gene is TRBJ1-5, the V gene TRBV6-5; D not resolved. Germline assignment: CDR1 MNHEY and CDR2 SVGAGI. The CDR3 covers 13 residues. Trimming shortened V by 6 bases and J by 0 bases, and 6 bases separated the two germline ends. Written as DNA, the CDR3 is TGTGCCAGCAGACAGATTAGCAATCAGCCCCAGCATTTT. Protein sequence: CASRQISNQPQHF.

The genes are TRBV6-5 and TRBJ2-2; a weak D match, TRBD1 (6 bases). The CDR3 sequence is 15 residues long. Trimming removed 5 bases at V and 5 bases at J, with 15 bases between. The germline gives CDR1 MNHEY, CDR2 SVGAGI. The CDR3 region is CASSPDRRGTGELFF. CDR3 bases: TGTGCCAGCAGTCCCGACAGGAGAGGTACCGGGGAGCTGTTTTTT.

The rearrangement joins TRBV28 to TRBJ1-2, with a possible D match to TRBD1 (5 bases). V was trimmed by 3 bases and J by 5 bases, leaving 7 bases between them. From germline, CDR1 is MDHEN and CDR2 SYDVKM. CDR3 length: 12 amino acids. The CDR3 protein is CASSFAGYGYTF. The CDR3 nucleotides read TGTGCCAGCAGTTTCGCAGGGTATGGCTACACCTTC.

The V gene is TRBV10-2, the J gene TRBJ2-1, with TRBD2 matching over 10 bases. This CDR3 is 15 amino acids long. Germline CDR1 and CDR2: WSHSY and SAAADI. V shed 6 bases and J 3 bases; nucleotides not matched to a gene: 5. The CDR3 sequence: CASRSSGGLYNEQFF. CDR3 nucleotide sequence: TGCGCCAGCAGGTCTAGCGGGGGTCTCTACAATGAGCAGTTCTTC.

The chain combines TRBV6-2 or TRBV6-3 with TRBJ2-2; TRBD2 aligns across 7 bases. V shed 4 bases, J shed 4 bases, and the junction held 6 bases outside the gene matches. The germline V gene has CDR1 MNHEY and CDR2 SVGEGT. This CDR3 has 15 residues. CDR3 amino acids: CASSWNGGGTGELFF. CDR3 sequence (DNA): TGTGCCAGCAGTTGGAATGGGGGGGGCACCGGGGAGCTGTTTTTT.

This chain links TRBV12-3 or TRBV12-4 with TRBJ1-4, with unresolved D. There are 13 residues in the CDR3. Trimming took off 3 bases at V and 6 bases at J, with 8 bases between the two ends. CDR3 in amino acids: CASSLALDEKLFF. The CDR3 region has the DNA TGTGCCAGCAGTTTGGCCCTGGATGAAAAACTGTTTTTT.

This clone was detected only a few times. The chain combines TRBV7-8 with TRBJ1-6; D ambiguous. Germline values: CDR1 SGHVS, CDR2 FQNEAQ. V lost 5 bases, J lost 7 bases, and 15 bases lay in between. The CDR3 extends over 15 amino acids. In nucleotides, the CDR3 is TGTGCCAGCAGCCCCAACGCAACTCCCAATTCACCCCTCCACTTT. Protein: CASSPNATPNSPLHF.

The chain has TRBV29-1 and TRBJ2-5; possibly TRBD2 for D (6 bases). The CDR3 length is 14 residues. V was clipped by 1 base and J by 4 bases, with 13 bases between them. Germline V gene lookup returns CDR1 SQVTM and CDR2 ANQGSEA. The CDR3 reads CSVEVERAIETQYF. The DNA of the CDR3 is TGCAGCGTTGAAGTGGAGCGGGCCATAGAGACCCAGTACTTC.

The CDR3 protein is CSVEGGSGGQYF. The CDR3 DNA sequence: TGCAGCGTTGAAGGAGGGTCCGGGGGGCAGTACTTC. This chain connects TRBV29-1 to TRBJ2-7; possibly TRBD2 for D (6 bases). The CDR3 sequence is 12 residues long. Germline V gene data show CDR1 as SQVTM and CDR2 as ANQGSEA. V was pared by 1 base and J by 9 bases, with 13 bases between.

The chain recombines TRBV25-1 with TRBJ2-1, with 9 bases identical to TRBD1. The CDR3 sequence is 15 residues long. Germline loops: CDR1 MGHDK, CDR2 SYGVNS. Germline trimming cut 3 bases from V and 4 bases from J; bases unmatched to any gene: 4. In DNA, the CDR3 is TGTGCCAGCAGTGATCTGGGGACAGGGTACAATGAGCAGTTCTTC. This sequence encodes CASSDLGTGYNEQFF. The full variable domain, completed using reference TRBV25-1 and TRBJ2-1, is EADIYQTPRYLVIGTGKKITLECSQTMGHDKMYWYQQDPGMELHLIHYSYGVNSTEKGDLSSESTVSRIRTEHFPLTLESARPSHTSQYLCASSDLGTGYNEQFFGPGTRLTVL.

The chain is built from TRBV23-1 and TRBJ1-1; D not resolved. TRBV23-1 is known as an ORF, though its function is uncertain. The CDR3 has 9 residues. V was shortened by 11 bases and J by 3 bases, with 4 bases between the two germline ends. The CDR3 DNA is TGCGCCTCCTACACTGAAGCTTTCTTT. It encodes CASYTEAFF.

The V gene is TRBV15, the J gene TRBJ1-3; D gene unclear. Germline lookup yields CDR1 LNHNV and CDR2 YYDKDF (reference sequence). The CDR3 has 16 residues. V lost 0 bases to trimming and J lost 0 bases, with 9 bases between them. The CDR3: CATSRDVRSSGNTIYF. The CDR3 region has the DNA TGTGCCACCAGCAGAGATGTCCGTAGCTCTGGAAACACCATATATTTT.

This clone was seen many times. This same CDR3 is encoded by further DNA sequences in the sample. CDR3 amino acids: CASRARGGTDTQYF. CDR3 nucleotide sequence: TGTGCCAGCAGGGCTCGCGGGGGGACAGATACGCAGTATTTT. The chain uses TRBV3-1 (or the pseudogene TRBV3-2) and TRBJ2-3; the match to TRBD2 covers 8 bases. Per the germline V gene, CDR1 is LGHDT and CDR2 is YNNKEL (reference sequence). The CDR3 runs 14 residues. Trimming at V came to 6 bases and at J to 3 bases, leaving 5 bases not matched to a gene.